One sample yielded the 11 T cell receptor beta chains listed below, sequenced in a study of blood T cell repertoires in COVID-19. TCRdb's copy holds only in-frame clones and misses some; the assay was immunoSEQ multiplex PCR. The sample gives 150,000 to 200,000 clones, roughly 89% of which show up once; about 1.6% is in the top ten. Specimen: peripheral blood. All receptors derive from a woman aged 45-60 years with acute or convalescent COVID-19.

The chain links TRBV6-5 to TRBJ2-7, with 9 bases identical to TRBD1. CDR3 length: 14 amino acids. The ends lost 6 bases at V and 3 bases at J; junction bases unmatched: 6. CDR1 and CDR2 from the germline V gene are MNHEY and SVGAGI. This CDR3 reads CASRAGQGLYEQYF. The CDR3 DNA follows: TGTGCCAGCAGGGCCGGACAGGGGCTCTACGAGCAGTACTTC.

The genes are TRBV5-6 and TRBJ1-1; 10 nucleotides agree with TRBD1. This CDR3 has 16 residues. Germline assignment: CDR1 SGHDT and CDR2 YYEEEE. Trimming took 3 bases from V and 3 from J; bases not matched to a gene: 8. This CDR3 is CASSSLGQGTYTEAFF. The CDR3 nucleotides read TGTGCCAGCAGCTCATTGGGACAGGGGACTTACACTGAAGCTTTCTTT.

This chain joins TRBV9 and TRBJ1-4; the match to TRBD1 covers 8 bases. Trimming took 4 bases from V and 8 from J; bases not matched to a gene: 10. This CDR3 region has 15 residues. The germline V gene has CDR1 SGDLS and CDR2 YYNGEE. CDR3 region: CASSFQGAPSEKLFF. CDR3 in DNA: TGTGCCAGCAGCTTTCAGGGGGCTCCTTCCGAAAAACTGTTTTTT.

The chain is built from TRBV7-2 and TRBJ1-2, with TRBD1 identical over 10 bases. Germline values: CDR1 SGHTA, CDR2 FQGNSA. The CDR3 sequence is 14 residues long. The V segment lost 5 bases and the J segment 8 bases; nucleotides outside the gene matches: 8. The CDR3 is CASSVPDRGPGYTF. As DNA, the CDR3 is TGTGCCAGCAGCGTCCCCGACAGGGGGCCCGGCTACACCTTC.

This sequence joins TRBV19 and TRBJ2-1; 9 bases align to TRBD2. The CDR3 is 16 amino acids. V gave up 5 bases and J gave up 7 bases; unmatched junction bases: 12. From germline, CDR1 is LNHDA and CDR2 SQIVND (reference sequence). The CDR3 sequence: CASSPRLAGVGNEQFF. The CDR3 region has the DNA TGTGCCAGTAGTCCCCGGTTAGCGGGGGTTGGGAATGAGCAGTTCTTC. Filled out from reference TRBV19 and TRBJ2-1, the complete variable domain reads DGGITQSPKYLFRKEGQNVTLSCEQNLNHDAMYWYRQDPGQGLRLIYYSQIVNDFQKGDIAEGYSVSREKKESFPLTVTSAQKNPTAFYLCASSPRLAGVGNEQFFGPGTRLTVL.

This chain joins TRBV20-1 and TRBJ1-2; unclear D gene. CDR1 and CDR2 (germline): DFQATT, SNEGSKA (reference sequence). Trimming shortened V by 3 bases and J by 2 bases, and 7 bases separated the two germline ends. The CDR3 is 12 amino acids. CDR3 in amino acids: CSASTRNYGYTF. DNA of the CDR3: TGCAGTGCTAGTACGAGGAACTATGGCTACACCTTC.

The chain combines TRBV29-1 with TRBJ1-1; possibly TRBD1 for D (6 bases). The germline V gene encodes CDR1 SQVTM and CDR2 ANQGSEA. The CDR3 spans 15 residues. Trimming pared 4 bases from V and 4 bases from J, leaving 19 bases between. The CDR3 DNA sequence: TGCAGCGTTGGTCGGGACACCACCATCGTCACTGAAGCTTTCTTT. The encoded protein is CSVGRDTTIVTEAFF.

The chain employs TRBV25-1 and TRBJ1-2; D is undetermined. CDR3 length equals 13 residues. V gave up 1 base and J gave up 6 bases, with 9 bases separating them. CDR1 and CDR2 from the germline V gene are MGHDK and SYGVNS. DNA of the CDR3: TGTGCCAGCAGTGAATCCCCGGGGAATGGCTACACCTTC. Translated, it gives CASSESPGNGYTF.

This clone came up a few times. V usage is TRBV5-1 and J usage is TRBJ2-5; the match to TRBD1 covers 11 bases. Germline CDR1 and CDR2: SGHRS and YFSETQ. V dropped 3 bases and J dropped 2; count of bases not matched to a gene: 3. This CDR3 contains 15 residues. Written as DNA, the CDR3 is TGCGCCAGCAGCTGGGGGACAGGGGGGCAAGAGACCCAGTACTTC. It specifies CASSWGTGGQETQYF.

The J gene is TRBJ1-1, the V gene TRBV7-9; tentatively, D is TRBD1 (6 bases). The ends were cut back, 5 bases at V and 5 bases at J, with 12 bases in the middle. CDR1 is SEHNR, CDR2 FQNEAQ, per germline (reference sequence). This CDR3 is 13 amino acids long. The CDR3 region is CASSLVTGTEAFF. The CDR3 DNA sequence: TGTGCCAGCAGCCTCGTCACAGGGACTGAAGCTTTCTTT. Variable domain in full (rest from reference TRBV7-9 and TRBJ1-1): DTGVSQNPRHKITKRGQNVTFRCDPISEHNRLYWYRQTLGQGPEFLTYFQNEAQLEKSRLLSDRFSAERPKGSFSTLEIQRTEQGDSAMYLCASSLVTGTEAFFGQGTRLTVV.

The chain has TRBV18 and TRBJ1-2; TRBD1 might be the D (5 bases). This CDR3 comprises 15 residues. CDR1 KGHSH and CDR2 LQKENI come from the germline V gene. V gave up 6 bases and J gave up 2 bases, with 16 bases separating them. CDR3 in amino acids: CASSEVGGTNYGYTF. The CDR3 DNA follows: TGTGCCAGCTCGGAGGTAGGAGGGACGAACTATGGCTACACCTTC. Looking up the rest from reference TRBV18 and TRBJ1-2 gives the full variable domain: NAGVMQNPRHLVRRRGQEARLRCSPMKGHSHVYWYRQLPEEGLKFMVYLQKENIIDESGMPKERFSAEFPKEGPSILRIQQVVRGDSAAYFCASSEVGGTNYGYTFGSGTRLTVV.